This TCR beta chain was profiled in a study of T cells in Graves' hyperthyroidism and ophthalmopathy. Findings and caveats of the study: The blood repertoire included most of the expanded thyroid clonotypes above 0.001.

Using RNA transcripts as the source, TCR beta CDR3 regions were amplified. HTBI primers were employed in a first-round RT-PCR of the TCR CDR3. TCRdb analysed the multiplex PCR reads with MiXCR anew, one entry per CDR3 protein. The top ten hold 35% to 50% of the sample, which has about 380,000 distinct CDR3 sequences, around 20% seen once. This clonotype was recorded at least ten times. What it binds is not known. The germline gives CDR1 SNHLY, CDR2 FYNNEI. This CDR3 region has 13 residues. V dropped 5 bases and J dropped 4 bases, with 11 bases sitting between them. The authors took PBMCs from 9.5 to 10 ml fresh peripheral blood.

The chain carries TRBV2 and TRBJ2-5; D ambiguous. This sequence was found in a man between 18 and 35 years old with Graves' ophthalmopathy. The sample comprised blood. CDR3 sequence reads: CASSRDGGETQYF. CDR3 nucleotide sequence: TGTGCCAGCAGTCGTGACGGTGGAGAGACCCAGTACTTC.